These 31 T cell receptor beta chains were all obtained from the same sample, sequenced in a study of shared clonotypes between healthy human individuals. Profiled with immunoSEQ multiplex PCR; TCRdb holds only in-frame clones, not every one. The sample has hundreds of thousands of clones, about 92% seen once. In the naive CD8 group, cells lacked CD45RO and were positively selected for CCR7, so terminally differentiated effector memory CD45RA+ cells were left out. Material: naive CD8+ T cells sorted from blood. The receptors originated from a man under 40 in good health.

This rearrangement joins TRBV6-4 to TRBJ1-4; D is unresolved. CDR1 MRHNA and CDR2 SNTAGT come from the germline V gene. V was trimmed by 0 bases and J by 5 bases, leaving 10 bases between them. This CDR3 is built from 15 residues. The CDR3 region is CASSDSMAPNEKLFF. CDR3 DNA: TGTGCCAGCAGTGACTCGATGGCCCCCAATGAAAAACTGTTTTTT.

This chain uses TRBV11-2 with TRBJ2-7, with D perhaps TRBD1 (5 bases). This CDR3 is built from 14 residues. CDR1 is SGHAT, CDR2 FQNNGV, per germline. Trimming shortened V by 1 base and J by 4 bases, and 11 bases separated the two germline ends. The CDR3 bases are TGTGCCAGCAGCTTAGTAGGGGTACCTTACGAGCAGTACTTC. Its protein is CASSLVGVPYEQYF. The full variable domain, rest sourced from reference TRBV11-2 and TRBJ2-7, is EAGVAQSPRYKIIEKRQSVAFWCNPISGHATLYWYQQILGQGPKLLIQFQNNGVVDDSQLPKDRFSAERLKGVDSTLKIQPAKLEDSAVYLCASSLVGVPYEQYFGPGTRLTVT.

Here the CDR3 DNA reads TGCAGCGCCCAGACTAGCGGGAACAATGAGCAGTTCTTC. Protein sequence: CSAQTSGNNEQFF. This chain connects TRBV29-1 to TRBJ2-1; 11 bases map to TRBD2. CDR1 is SQVTM and CDR2 is ANQGSEA in the germline V gene. The V gene end was trimmed by 7 bases and the J gene end by 5 bases; junction bases not matched to a gene: 4. The CDR3 is made up of 13 amino acids.

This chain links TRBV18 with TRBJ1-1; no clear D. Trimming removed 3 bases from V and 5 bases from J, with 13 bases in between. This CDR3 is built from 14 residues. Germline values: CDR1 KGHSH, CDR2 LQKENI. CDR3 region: CASSPAVSGTEAFF. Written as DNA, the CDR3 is TGTGCCAGCTCACCGGCAGTTTCGGGGACTGAAGCTTTCTTT.

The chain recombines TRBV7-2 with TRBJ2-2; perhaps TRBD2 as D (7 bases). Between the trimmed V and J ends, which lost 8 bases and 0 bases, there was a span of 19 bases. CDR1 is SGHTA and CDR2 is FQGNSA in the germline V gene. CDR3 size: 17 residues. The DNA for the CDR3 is TGTGCCAGCTCCGAGAGGGGGGGACGATCGAACACCGGGGAGCTGTTTTTT. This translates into CASSERGGRSNTGELFF.

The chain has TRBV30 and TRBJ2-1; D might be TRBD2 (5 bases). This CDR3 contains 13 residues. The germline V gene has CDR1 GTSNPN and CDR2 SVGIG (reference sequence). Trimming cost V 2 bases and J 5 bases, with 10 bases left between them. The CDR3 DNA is TGTGCCTGGAGTTCCAGCGGACACAATGAGCAGTTCTTC. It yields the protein CAWSSSGHNEQFF.

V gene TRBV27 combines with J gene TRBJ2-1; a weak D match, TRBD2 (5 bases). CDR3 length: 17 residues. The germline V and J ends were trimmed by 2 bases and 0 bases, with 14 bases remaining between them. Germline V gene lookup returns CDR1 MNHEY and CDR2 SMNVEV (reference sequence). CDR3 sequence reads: CASSLRVAQSSYNEQFF. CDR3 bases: TGTGCCAGCAGTTTAAGAGTAGCGCAATCCTCCTACAATGAGCAGTTCTTC.

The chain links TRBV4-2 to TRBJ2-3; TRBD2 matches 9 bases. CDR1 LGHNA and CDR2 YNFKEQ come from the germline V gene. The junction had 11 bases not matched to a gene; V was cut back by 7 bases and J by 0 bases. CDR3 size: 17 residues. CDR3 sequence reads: CASTPSREGPSTDTQYF. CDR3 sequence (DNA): TGTGCCAGCACCCCCTCGCGGGAGGGGCCTAGCACAGATACGCAGTATTTT.

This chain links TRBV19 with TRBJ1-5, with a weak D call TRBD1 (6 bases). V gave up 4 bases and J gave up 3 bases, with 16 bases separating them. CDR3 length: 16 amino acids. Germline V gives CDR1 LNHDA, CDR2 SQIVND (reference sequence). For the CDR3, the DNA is TGTGCCAGTAGTACACCCGGACAGTTCAACAATCAGCCCCAGCATTTT. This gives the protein CASSTPGQFNNQPQHF. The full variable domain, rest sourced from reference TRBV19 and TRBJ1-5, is DGGITQSPKYLFRKEGQNVTLSCEQNLNHDAMYWYRQDPGQGLRLIYYSQIVNDFQKGDIAEGYSVSREKKESFPLTVTSAQKNPTAFYLCASSTPGQFNNQPQHFGDGTRLSIL.

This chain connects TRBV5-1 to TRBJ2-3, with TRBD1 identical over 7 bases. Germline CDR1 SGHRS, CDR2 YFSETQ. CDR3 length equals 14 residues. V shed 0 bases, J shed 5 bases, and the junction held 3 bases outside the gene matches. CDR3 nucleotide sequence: TGCGCCAGCAGCTTGGGACAGGGTATAGATACGCAGTATTTT. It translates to CASSLGQGIDTQYF.

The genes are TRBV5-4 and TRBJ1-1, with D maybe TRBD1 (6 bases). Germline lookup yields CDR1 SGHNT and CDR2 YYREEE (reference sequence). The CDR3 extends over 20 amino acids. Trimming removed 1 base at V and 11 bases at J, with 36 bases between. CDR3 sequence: CASSLPKENTGPDEGGLAFF. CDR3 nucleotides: TGTGCCAGCAGCTTGCCTAAGGAAAATACAGGGCCGGACGAAGGTGGTTTGGCTTTCTTT.

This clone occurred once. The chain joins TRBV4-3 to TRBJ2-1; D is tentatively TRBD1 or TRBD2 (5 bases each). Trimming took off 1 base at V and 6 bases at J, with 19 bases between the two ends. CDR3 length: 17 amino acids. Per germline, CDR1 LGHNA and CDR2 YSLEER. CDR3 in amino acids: CASSQAEGTLFTNEQFF. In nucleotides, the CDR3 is TGCGCCAGCAGCCAAGCTGAGGGGACCCTCTTCACCAATGAGCAGTTCTTC.

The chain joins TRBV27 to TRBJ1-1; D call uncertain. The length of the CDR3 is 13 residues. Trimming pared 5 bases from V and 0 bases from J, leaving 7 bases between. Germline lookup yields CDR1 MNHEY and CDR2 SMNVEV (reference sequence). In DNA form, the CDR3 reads TGTGCCAGCAGTGAAGGGTTGAACACTGAAGCTTTCTTT. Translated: CASSEGLNTEAFF.

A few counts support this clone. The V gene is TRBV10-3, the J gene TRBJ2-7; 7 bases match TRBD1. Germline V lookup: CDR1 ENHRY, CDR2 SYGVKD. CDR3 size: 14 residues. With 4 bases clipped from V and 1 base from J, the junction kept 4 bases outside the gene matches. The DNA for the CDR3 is TGTGCCATCAGTGTGGGGGACAGTTCCTACGAGCAGTACTTC. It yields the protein CAISVGDSSYEQYF.

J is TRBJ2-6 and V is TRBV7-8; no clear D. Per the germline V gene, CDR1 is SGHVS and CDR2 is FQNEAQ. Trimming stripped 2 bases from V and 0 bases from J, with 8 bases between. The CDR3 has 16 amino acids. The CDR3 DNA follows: TGTGCCAGCAGCTTACAGGATAACTCTGGGGCCAACGTCCTGACTTTC. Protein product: CASSLQDNSGANVLTF. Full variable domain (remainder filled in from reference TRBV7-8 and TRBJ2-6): GAGVSQSPRYKVAKRGQDVALRCDPISGHVSLFWYQQALGQGPEFLTYFQNEAQLDKSGLPSDRFFAERPEGSVSTLKIQRTQQEDSAVYLCASSLQDNSGANVLTFGAGSRLTVL.

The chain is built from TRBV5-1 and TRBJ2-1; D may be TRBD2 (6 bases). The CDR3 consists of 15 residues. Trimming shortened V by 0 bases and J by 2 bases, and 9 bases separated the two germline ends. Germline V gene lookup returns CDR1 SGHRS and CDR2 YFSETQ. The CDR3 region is CASSLAGVAYNEQFF. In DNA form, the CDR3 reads TGCGCCAGCAGCTTGGCGGGGGTGGCCTACAATGAGCAGTTCTTC.

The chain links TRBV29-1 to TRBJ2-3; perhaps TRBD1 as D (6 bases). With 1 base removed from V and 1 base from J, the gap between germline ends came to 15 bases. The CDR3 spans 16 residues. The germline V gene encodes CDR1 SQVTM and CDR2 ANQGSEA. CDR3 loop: CSVEGGRAGGTDTQYF. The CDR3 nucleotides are TGCAGCGTTGAAGGGGGGCGGGCAGGTGGCACAGATACGCAGTATTTT.

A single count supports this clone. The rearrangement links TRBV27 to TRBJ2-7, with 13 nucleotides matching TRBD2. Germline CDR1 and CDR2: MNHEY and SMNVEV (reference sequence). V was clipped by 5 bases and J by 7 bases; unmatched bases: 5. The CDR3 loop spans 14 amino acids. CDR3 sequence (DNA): TGTGCCAGCAGTGCGGGACTAGCGGGAACTGAGCAGTACTTC. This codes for CASSAGLAGTEQYF.

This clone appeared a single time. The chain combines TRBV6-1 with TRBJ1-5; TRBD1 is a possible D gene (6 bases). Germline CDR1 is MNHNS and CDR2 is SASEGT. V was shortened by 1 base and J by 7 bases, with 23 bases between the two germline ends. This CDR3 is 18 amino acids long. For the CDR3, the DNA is TGTGCCAGCAGTGAAGGGGAGACAGGCGGACCCTTCCGGCAGCCCCAGCATTTT. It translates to CASSEGETGGPFRQPQHF.

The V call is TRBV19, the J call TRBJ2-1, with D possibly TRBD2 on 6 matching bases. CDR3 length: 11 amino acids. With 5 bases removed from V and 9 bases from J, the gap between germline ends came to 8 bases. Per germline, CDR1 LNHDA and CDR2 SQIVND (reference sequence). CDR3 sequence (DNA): TGTGCCAGTAGTTGGGGAGGTGAGCAGTTCTTC. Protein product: CASSWGGEQFF. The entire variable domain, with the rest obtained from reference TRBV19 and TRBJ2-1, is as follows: DGGITQSPKYLFRKEGQNVTLSCEQNLNHDAMYWYRQDPGQGLRLIYYSQIVNDFQKGDIAEGYSVSREKKESFPLTVTSAQKNPTAFYLCASSWGGEQFFGPGTRLTVL.

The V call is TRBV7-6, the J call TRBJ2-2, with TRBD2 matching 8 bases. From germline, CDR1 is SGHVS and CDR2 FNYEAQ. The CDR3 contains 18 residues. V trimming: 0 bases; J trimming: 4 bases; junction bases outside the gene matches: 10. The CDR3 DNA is TGTGCCAGCAGCTTAGCCTTAGCGGGGTACGCTTTCACCGGGGAGCTGTTTTTT. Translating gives CASSLALAGYAFTGELFF.

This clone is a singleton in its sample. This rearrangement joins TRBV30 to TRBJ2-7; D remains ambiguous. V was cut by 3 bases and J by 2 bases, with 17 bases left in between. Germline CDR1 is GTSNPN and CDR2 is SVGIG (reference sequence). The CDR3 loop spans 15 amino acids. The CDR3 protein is CAWSPLWQVTYEQYF. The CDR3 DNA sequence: TGTGCCTGGAGCCCCTTGTGGCAGGTTACCTACGAGCAGTACTTC. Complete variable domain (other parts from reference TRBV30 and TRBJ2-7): SQTIHQWPATLVQPVGSPLSLECTVEGTSNPNLYWYRQAAGRGLQLLFYSVGIGQISSEVPQNLSASRPQDRQFILSSKKLLLSDSGFYLCAWSPLWQVTYEQYFGPGTRLTVT.

CDR3 protein: CASQTGTTSYEQYF. The DNA of the CDR3 is TGTGCCAGCCAAACCGGGACTACATCCTACGAGCAGTACTTC. The chain employs TRBV6-5 and TRBJ2-7; TRBD2 matches 7 bases. V lost 8 bases and J lost 1; bases outside the gene matches: 8. Germline V CDR1 and CDR2: MNHEY, SVGAGI. The CDR3 length is 14 residues.

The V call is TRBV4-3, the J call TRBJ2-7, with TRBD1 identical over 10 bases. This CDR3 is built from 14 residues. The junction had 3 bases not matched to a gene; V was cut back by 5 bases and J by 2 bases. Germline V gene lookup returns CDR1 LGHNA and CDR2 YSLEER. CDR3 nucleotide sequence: TGCGCCAGCAGCAACGGACAGGGGGCCTACGAGCAGTACTTC. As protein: CASSNGQGAYEQYF.

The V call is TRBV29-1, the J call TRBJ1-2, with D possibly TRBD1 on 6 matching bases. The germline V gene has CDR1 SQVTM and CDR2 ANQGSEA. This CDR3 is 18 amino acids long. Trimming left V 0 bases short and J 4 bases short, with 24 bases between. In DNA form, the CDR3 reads TGCAGCGTTGAAGATCGGACCCCCCTGGGACATCCCTCCTATGGCTACACCTTC. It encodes CSVEDRTPLGHPSYGYTF.

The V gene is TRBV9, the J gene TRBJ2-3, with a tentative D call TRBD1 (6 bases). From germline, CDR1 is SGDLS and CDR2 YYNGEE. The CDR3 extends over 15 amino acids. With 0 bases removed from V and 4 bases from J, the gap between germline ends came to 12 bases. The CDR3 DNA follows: TGTGCCAGCAGCGTAGGAGTGGGGGCGGCAGATACGCAGTATTTT. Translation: CASSVGVGAADTQYF.

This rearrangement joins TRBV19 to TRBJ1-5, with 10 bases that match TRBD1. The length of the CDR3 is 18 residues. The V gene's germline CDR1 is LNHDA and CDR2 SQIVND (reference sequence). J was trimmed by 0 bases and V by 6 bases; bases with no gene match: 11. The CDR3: CASRSRDRGWGSNQPQHF. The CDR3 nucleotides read TGTGCCAGTAGATCCCGGGACAGGGGATGGGGTAGCAATCAGCCCCAGCATTTT.

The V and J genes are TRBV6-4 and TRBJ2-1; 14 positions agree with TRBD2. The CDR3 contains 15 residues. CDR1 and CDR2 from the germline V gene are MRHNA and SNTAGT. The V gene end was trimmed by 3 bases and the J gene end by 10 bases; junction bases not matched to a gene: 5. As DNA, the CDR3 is TGTGCCAGCAGTGAAGGGACTAGCGGGAGCGGCGAGCAGTTCTTC. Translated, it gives CASSEGTSGSGEQFF.

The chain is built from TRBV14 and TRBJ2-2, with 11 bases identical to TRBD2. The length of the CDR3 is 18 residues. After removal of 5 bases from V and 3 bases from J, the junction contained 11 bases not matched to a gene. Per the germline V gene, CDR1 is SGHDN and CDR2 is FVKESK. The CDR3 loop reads CASSNSGRVTSDTGELFF. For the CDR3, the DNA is TGTGCCAGCAGCAATAGCGGGAGGGTCACCTCGGACACCGGGGAGCTGTTTTTT. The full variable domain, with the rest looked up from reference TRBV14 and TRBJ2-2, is EAGVTQFPSHSVIEKGQTVTLRCDPISGHDNLYWYRRVMGKEIKFLLHFVKESKQDESGMPNNRFLAERTGGTYSTLKVQPAELEDSGVYFCASSNSGRVTSDTGELFFGEGSRLTVL.

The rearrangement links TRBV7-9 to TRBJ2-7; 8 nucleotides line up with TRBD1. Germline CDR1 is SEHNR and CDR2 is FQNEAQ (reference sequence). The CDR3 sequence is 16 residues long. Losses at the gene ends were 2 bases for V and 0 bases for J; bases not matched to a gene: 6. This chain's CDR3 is CASSLTRTGSSYEQYF. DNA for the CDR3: TGTGCCAGCAGCTTAACAAGGACAGGGAGCTCCTACGAGCAGTACTTC.

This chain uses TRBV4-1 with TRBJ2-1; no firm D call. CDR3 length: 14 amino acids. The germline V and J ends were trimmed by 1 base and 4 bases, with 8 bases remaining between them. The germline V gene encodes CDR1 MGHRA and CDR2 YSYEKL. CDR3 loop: CASSQVTEYNEQFF. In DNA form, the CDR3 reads TGCGCCAGCAGCCAAGTAACGGAGTACAATGAGCAGTTCTTC.